One sample yielded the 23 T cell receptor beta chains listed below, sequenced in a study of blood T cells in healthy people across ages. Primers used in a second PCR of about 6 to 11 cycles were a sample-barcoded 5' primer and a J-beta primer mix. One entry per CDR3 protein results from TCRdb running MiXCR on the 5' RACE reads. Among 380,000 or so distinct CDR3 sequences listed, roughly half were seen once. Sequences were obtained from blood. The receptors were sampled from a man aged 60-69 years in good health.

The chain employs TRBV14 and TRBJ2-5; D may be TRBD2 (5 bases). With 4 bases removed from V and 5 bases from J, the gap between germline ends came to 14 bases. Germline V CDR1 and CDR2: SGHDN, FVKESK. The CDR3 has 14 amino acids. The CDR3 region is CASSLHRGGETQYF. In nucleotides, the CDR3 is TGTGCCAGCAGCCTCCACCGGGGTGGCGAGACCCAGTACTTC.

This clonotype was detected many times. The chain has TRBV6-5 and TRBJ2-1; 9 positions match TRBD2. The length of the CDR3 is 15 residues. CDR1 is MNHEY and CDR2 is SVGAGI in the germline V gene. With 6 bases clipped from V and 0 bases from J, the junction kept 3 bases outside the gene matches. The CDR3 DNA follows: TGTGCCAGCAGGCTAGCGGGAAGCTCCTACAATGAGCAGTTCTTC. Its translation: CASRLAGSSYNEQFF.

J is TRBJ2-3 and V is TRBV12-3 or TRBV12-4, with D possibly being TRBD2 (6 bases). The CDR3 is 14 residues long. Trimming took 5 bases from V and 6 from J, leaving 15 bases between them. In DNA, the CDR3 is TGTGCCAGCAGTCCCGGAGAGAGCGGGGATACGCAGTATTTT. This sequence encodes CASSPGESGDTQYF.

The gene calls are TRBV20-1 and TRBJ2-3; possibly TRBD2 for D (5 bases). In germline, CDR1 is DFQATT, CDR2 SNEGSKA (reference sequence). Trimming cost V 0 bases and J 4 bases, with 8 bases left between them. The CDR3 runs 13 residues. The DNA for the CDR3 is TGCAGTGCTAGAGATGAGCGGTCAGATACGCAGTATTTT. This codes for CSARDERSDTQYF.

This sequence joins TRBV21-1 and TRBJ1-5; the table's D call of TRBD1 was not tested on the DNA. TRBV21-1 is marked as a pseudogene. CDR3 length equals 18 residues. CDR3 residues: CARWAGQGTADGNQPQHF. CDR3 nucleotides: TGTGCCAGGTGGGCGGGACAGGGGACGGCTGATGGCAATCAGCCCCAGCATTTT.

This chain uses TRBV9 with TRBJ2-7, with D perhaps matching TRBD1 (5 bases). Matching the DNA end better, TRBJ2-4 makes the J call doubtful. CDR3 size: 13 residues. Germline V lookup: CDR1 SGDLS, CDR2 YYNGEE. The CDR3 loop reads CASSPGRINIQYF. CDR3 coding DNA: TGTGCCAGCAGCCCAGGGCGGATAAACATTCAGTACTTC.

This clonotype was observed a single time. This chain uses TRBV30 with TRBJ1-2; TRBD1 is a possible D gene (5 bases). The CDR3 has 15 amino acids. Trimming shortened V by 4 bases and J by 6 bases, and 21 bases separated the two germline ends. CDR1 is GTSNPN, CDR2 SVGIG, per germline (reference sequence). The chain's CDR3 is CAWTAHQGILDGYTF. The DNA for the CDR3 is TGTGCCTGGACCGCTCACCAGGGTATTCTGGATGGCTACACCTTC.

This clonotype was seen just once. The genes are TRBV3-1 and TRBJ2-4; 7 positions agree with TRBD2. TRBJ2-5 explains the end of the DNA better; the J call may be wrong. Germline V gene data show CDR1 as LGHDT and CDR2 as YNNKEL (reference sequence). The CDR3 is 15 amino acids. The DNA for the CDR3 is TGTGCCAGGTCACGCATAGCGGGTTCGCAAGAGACCCAGTACTTC. It specifies CARSRIAGSQETQYF.

This clonotype turned up a few times. The chain employs TRBV11-2 and TRBJ2-7, with a tentative D call TRBD2 (5 bases). The CDR3 loop spans 12 amino acids. V dropped 5 bases and J dropped 7 bases, with 12 bases sitting between them. Germline CDR1 is SGHAT and CDR2 is FQNNGV. CDR3 amino acids: CASSRPRGEQYF. The CDR3 coding sequence is TGTGCCAGCAGCCGACCGCGCGGGGAGCAGTACTTC.

In its sample, this clonotype was seen a few times. This chain uses TRBV2 with TRBJ1-5, with D maybe TRBD1 (5 bases). V gave up 5 bases and J gave up 3 bases, with 14 bases separating them. The CDR3 extends over 15 amino acids. Germline V gives CDR1 SNHLY, CDR2 FYNNEI. CDR3 in DNA: TGTGCCAGCAGTCTGACAGTTTCGGTCAATCAGCCCCAGCATTTT. This sequence encodes CASSLTVSVNQPQHF.

This clonotype appeared many times. The genes are TRBV3-1 and TRBJ2-3, with D perhaps TRBD1 or TRBD2 (5 bases each). The CDR3 extends over 13 amino acids. In germline, CDR1 is LGHDT, CDR2 YNNKEL (reference sequence). Deletions cut 8 bases from V and 0 bases from J, with 9 bases between. The CDR3 DNA follows: TGTGCCAGCGGGGGTTATAGCACAGATACGCAGTATTTT. Translated, it gives CASGGYSTDTQYF.

The chain carries TRBV7-2 and TRBJ2-1; 7 nucleotides agree with TRBD2. CDR1 and CDR2 from the germline V gene are SGHTA and FQGNSA. Germline trimming cut 0 bases from V and 3 bases from J; bases unmatched to any gene: 5. The CDR3 contains 16 residues. This chain's CDR3 is CASSLAGSGNYNEQFF. CDR3 DNA sequence: TGTGCCAGCAGCTTAGCGGGGAGCGGGAACTACAATGAGCAGTTCTTC.

This clonotype came up once. The chain is built from TRBV10-3 and TRBJ2-7; 9 bases are a match to TRBD1. The ends lost 0 bases at V and 2 bases at J; junction bases unmatched: 5. This CDR3 has 16 amino acids. Germline V gene lookup returns CDR1 ENHRY and CDR2 SYGVKD. For the CDR3, the DNA is TGTGCCATCAGTGAGTCGAGACAGGGGGGACCCTACGAGCAGTACTTC. The encoded protein is CAISESRQGGPYEQYF.

The V gene is TRBV5-1, the J gene TRBJ2-6, with D unclear. V was shortened by 4 bases and J by 0 bases, with 11 bases between the two germline ends. The CDR3 covers 16 residues. CDR1 is SGHRS, CDR2 YFSETQ, per germline. CDR3 nucleotides: TGCGCCAGCAGCCCCTCCGCTCTCTCTGGGGCCAACGTCCTGACTTTC. It encodes CASSPSALSGANVLTF.

This clonotype was observed a few times. The chain has TRBV20-1 and TRBJ1-4, with a weak D call TRBD1 (6 bases). Trimming took 0 bases from V and 2 from J, leaving 13 bases between them. The CDR3 has 16 residues. CDR1 and CDR2 from the germline V gene are DFQATT and SNEGSKA (reference sequence). Here the CDR3 reads CSARDLPGATNEKLFF. CDR3 in DNA: TGCAGTGCTAGAGATCTCCCAGGGGCGACTAATGAAAAACTGTTTTTT.

V and J are TRBV4-1 and TRBJ2-1; 10 nucleotides line up with TRBD2. J was trimmed by 6 bases and V by 1 base; bases with no gene match: 3. The CDR3 is 15 residues long. Germline CDR1 reads MGHRA; CDR2 reads YSYEKL. CDR3 protein: CASSQGPSGSNEQFF. The CDR3 region has the DNA TGCGCCAGCAGCCAAGGACCTAGCGGGAGCAATGAGCAGTTCTTC.

This clonotype is medium-sized (0.01 to 0.1%). CDR3 sequence (DNA): TGCAGTGCTAGTCCTAGCGGGGGGAGCTCCTACAATGAGCAGTTCTTC. Its protein product is CSASPSGGSSYNEQFF. V and J are TRBV20-1 and TRBJ2-1, with 11 bases lining up with TRBD2. V dropped 3 bases and J dropped 0; count of bases not matched to a gene: 4. Germline CDR1 is DFQATT and CDR2 is SNEGSKA (reference sequence). This CDR3 is 16 amino acids long.

This clonotype appeared a few times. One junction end disagrees with the germline gene, perhaps due to a read error. V and J are TRBV12-3 or TRBV12-4 and TRBJ2-3, with D maybe TRBD1 (6 bases). The CDR3 extends over 15 amino acids. CDR3 sequence: CAMIQGTPSTDTQYF. In nucleotides, the CDR3 is TGCGCGATGATACAGGGAACTCCCAGCACAGATACGCAGTATTTT.

This rearrangement joins TRBV15 to TRBJ2-2; D ambiguous. V was clipped by 3 bases and J by 7 bases, with 18 bases between them. The CDR3 is made up of 16 amino acids. Germline CDR1 reads LNHNV; CDR2 reads YYDKDF (reference sequence). CDR3 nucleotide sequence: TGTGCCACCAGCAGTCCCGAGAAGCTCTTCGGCGGGGAGCTGTTTTTT. Protein product: CATSSPEKLFGGELFF.

Comment on this clonotype: At one boundary the junction diverges from the germline segment, which might be a read error. The genes are TRBV20-1 and TRBJ2-7, with 7 bases aligning to TRBD2. The CDR3 length is 15 residues. Germline V gives CDR1 DFQATT, CDR2 SNEGSKA (reference sequence). The CDR3 reads CSARDLLAPVYEQYF. The CDR3 DNA follows: TGCAGCGCTAGAGATCTACTAGCGCCAGTCTACGAGCAGTACTTC.

A remark on this clonotype: A junction end diverges from the germline sequence, so it may reflect a read error. The CDR3 protein is CAGSQDIPSAGQGETQYF. The DNA for the CDR3 is TGTGCCGGCAGCCAAGATATCCCCTCGGCAGGGCAGGGGGAGACCCAGTACTTC. The chain carries TRBV4-2 and TRBJ2-7; the D gene is possibly TRBD1 (6 bases). The DNA end lines up better with TRBJ2-5; the J call may be wrong. This CDR3 is built from 18 residues. CDR1 LGHNA and CDR2 YNFKEQ come from the germline V gene.

This clonotype has ten or more counts. The chain joins TRBV20-1 to TRBJ2-7, with 9 bases identical to TRBD2. The CDR3 length is 15 residues. Germline assignment: CDR1 DFQATT and CDR2 SNEGSKA (reference sequence). V trimming: 3 bases; J trimming: 7 bases; junction bases outside the gene matches: 13. CDR3: CSASGLAGSSREQYF. The CDR3 DNA reads as TGCAGTGCTAGTGGGCTAGCGGGATCTAGTCGGGAGCAGTACTTC.

This clonotype has more than one count but fewer than ten. This could be a read error, since a much larger clone is one nucleotide away. The chain has TRBV20-1 and TRBJ2-1, with 8 bases lining up with TRBD2. Looked up from germline, CDR1 is DFQATT and CDR2 is SNEGSKA (reference sequence). V lost 6 bases to trimming and J lost 9 bases; unmatched junction nucleotides: 16. The CDR3 runs 15 residues. The DNA for the CDR3 is TGCAGTGCCCCAGTCGCGAGCGGGAGAATGGCTGAGCAGTTCTTC. It translates to CSAPVASGRMAEQFF.